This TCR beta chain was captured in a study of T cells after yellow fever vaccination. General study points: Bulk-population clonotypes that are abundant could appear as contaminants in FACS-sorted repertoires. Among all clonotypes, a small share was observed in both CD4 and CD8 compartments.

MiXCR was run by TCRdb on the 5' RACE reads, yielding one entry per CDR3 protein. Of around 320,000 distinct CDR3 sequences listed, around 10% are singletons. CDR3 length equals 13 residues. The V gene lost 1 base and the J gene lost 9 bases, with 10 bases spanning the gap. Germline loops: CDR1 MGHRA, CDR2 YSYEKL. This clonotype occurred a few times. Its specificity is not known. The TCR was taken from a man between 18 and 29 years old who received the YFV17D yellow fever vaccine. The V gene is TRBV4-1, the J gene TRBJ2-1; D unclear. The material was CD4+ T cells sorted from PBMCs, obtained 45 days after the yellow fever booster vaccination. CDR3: CASSQVNAGEQFF. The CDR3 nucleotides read TGCGCCAGCAGCCAAGTCAACGCAGGTGAGCAGTTCTTC.